The 3 T cell receptor beta chains below all came from one sample that was sequenced in a study of CD8 T cells in ankylosing spondylitis. TCRdb itself ran the 5' RACE reads through MiXCR, one entry per CDR3 protein. The top ten clones hold approximately 1.1% of a sample with 340,000 or so distinct CDR3 sequences, roughly 14% of them seen once. Material for sequencing was blood, either unsorted or a sorted T cell fraction (not recorded which). The source is a male donor with ankylosing spondylitis or in good health (not recorded which).

This clonotype turned up a few times. V and J are TRBV5-1 and TRBJ2-1, with TRBD2 matching over 8 bases. This CDR3 has 16 residues. The J segment lost 8 bases and the V segment lost 5 bases, leaving 15 bases of the junction unmatched. Germline CDR1 and CDR2: SGHRS and YFSETQ. The CDR3 reads CASRRGTLAGGDEQFF. The CDR3 DNA follows: TGCGCCAGCAGACGGGGAACCCTAGCGGGTGGGGATGAGCAGTTCTTC.

This clonotype showed up just a few times. V gene TRBV3-1 combines with J gene TRBJ2-3; 11 nucleotides match TRBD2. The V segment lost 3 bases and the J segment 6 bases; nucleotides outside the gene matches: 5. The CDR3 has 15 residues. Germline CDR1 and CDR2: LGHDT and YNNKEL (reference sequence). The CDR3 region is CASSHSGRAGDTQYF. Written as DNA, the CDR3 is TGTGCCAGCAGCCATAGCGGGAGGGCAGGGGATACGCAGTATTTT.

V is TRBV20-1 and J is TRBJ2-2; D may be TRBD2 (6 bases). CDR1 is DFQATT and CDR2 is SNEGSKA in the germline V gene (reference sequence). V was trimmed by 5 bases and J by 7 bases, leaving 11 bases between them. The CDR3 extends over 12 amino acids. CDR3 loop: CSAPTSFGELFF. CDR3 bases: TGCAGTGCTCCCACTAGCTTCGGGGAGCTGTTTTTT.